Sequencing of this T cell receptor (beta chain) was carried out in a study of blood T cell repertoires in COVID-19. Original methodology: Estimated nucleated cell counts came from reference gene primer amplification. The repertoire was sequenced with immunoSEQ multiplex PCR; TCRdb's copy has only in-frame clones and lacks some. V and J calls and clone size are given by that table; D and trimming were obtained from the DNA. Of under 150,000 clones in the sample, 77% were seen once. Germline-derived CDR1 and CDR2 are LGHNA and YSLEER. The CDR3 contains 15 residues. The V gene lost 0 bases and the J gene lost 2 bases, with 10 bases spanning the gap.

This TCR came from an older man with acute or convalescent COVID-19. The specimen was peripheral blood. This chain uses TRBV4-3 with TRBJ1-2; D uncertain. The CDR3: CASSQDLAANYGYTF. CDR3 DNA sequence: TGCGCCAGCAGCCAAGATTTGGCAGCGAACTATGGCTACACCTTC.